The 21 T cell receptor beta chains in this list originate from one sample, sequenced in a study of blood T cell repertoires in COVID-19. The data were produced by immunoSEQ multiplex PCR, yet TCRdb's version contains in-frame clones alone and is incomplete. The sample has 300,000 to 450,000 clones; 89% are singletons. Sequenced material: peripheral blood. The receptors shown here come from a woman aged 55-69 years with COVID-19, enrolled during active disease.

The rearrangement links TRBV6-2 or TRBV6-3 to TRBJ2-7; 10 bases fit TRBD1. In germline, CDR1 is MNHEY, CDR2 SVGEGT. The length of the CDR3 is 16 residues. After removal of 4 bases from V and 0 bases from J, the junction contained 6 bases not matched to a gene. The CDR3 is CASSSLGTGASYEQYF. CDR3 nucleotide sequence: TGTGCCAGCAGTTCCCTAGGGACAGGGGCCTCCTACGAGCAGTACTTC.

With respect to this clone: The junction departs from the called germline gene at one end, perhaps through a read error. The chain is built from TRBV10-3 and TRBJ2-4, with 11 bases fitting TRBD2. CDR1 is ENHRY and CDR2 is SYGVKD in the germline V gene. The CDR3 totals 12 residues. In DNA, the CDR3 is TGTGCCATCAGTGAGTCAGGGACTAGCGGATCCTTC. Its protein product is CAISESGTSGSF.

The chain carries TRBV21-1 and TRBJ1-2; the D call of TRBD1 is as the table states it, not checked on the DNA. TRBV21-1 is a pseudogene locus. The CDR3 is 15 residues long. The CDR3: CASSTFTGAYYGYTF. Written as DNA, the CDR3 is TGTGCCAGCAGCACCTTCACAGGGGCCTACTATGGCTACACCTTC.

About this clone: Other DNA sequences from this sample encode an identical CDR3 as well. The rearrangement uses TRBV9 and TRBJ2-1; possibly TRBD1 for D (5 bases). Germline CDR1 and CDR2: SGDLS and YYNGEE. This CDR3 contains 14 residues. Trimming pared 0 bases from V and 6 bases from J, leaving 10 bases between. CDR3 DNA sequence: TGTGCCAGCAGCGTAGGGGGCGCCGGCAATGAGCAGTTCTTC. Translated: CASSVGGAGNEQFF.

The rearrangement uses TRBV10-3 and TRBJ1-3; D gene ambiguous. Germline CDR1 ENHRY, CDR2 SYGVKD. The germline V and J ends were trimmed by 3 bases and 2 bases, with 5 bases remaining between them. This CDR3 has 13 residues. The CDR3, as DNA: TGTGCCATCAGTGAAGTAGCTGGAAACACCATATATTTT. This encodes CAISEVAGNTIYF.

The rearrangement joins TRBV9 to TRBJ1-1; 7 bases align to TRBD1. CDR1 is SGDLS and CDR2 is YYNGEE in the germline V gene. J was trimmed by 4 bases and V by 3 bases; bases with no gene match: 12. This CDR3 comprises 16 residues. The CDR3 is CASSGEDRPQGTEAFF. In nucleotides, the CDR3 is TGTGCCAGCAGCGGGGAGGACAGGCCGCAGGGCACTGAAGCTTTCTTT. Full variable domain (remainder filled in from reference TRBV9 and TRBJ1-1): DSGVTQTPKHLITATGQRVTLRCSPRSGDLSVYWYQQSLDQGLQFLIQYYNGEERAKGNILERFSAQQFPDLHSELNLSSLELGDSALYFCASSGEDRPQGTEAFFGQGTRLTVV.

This clone appeared once. The chain joins TRBV5-1 to TRBJ1-3, with D possibly being TRBD1 (6 bases). Deletions cut 2 bases from V and 3 bases from J, with 12 bases between. The CDR3 contains 15 residues. Germline V gene data show CDR1 as SGHRS and CDR2 as YFSETQ. In nucleotides, the CDR3 is TGCGCCAGCAGCTTATCAGGGACAAGTGGAAACACCATATATTTT. This encodes CASSLSGTSGNTIYF.

The sample holds one count of this clone. This chain connects TRBV4-1 to TRBJ1-1; 7 nucleotides agree with TRBD1. The germline gives CDR1 MGHRA, CDR2 YSYEKL. The junction had 2 bases not matched to a gene; V was cut back by 4 bases and J by 3 bases. The CDR3 is made up of 13 amino acids. The CDR3 is CASSRQGDTEAFF. CDR3 coding DNA: TGCGCCAGCAGCCGACAGGGAGACACTGAAGCTTTCTTT.

The chain recombines TRBV3-1 (or the pseudogene TRBV3-2) with TRBJ1-1, with D hard to call. There are 13 residues in the CDR3. Germline loops: CDR1 LGHDT, CDR2 YNNKEL (reference sequence). V lost 0 bases to trimming and J lost 8 bases, with 10 bases between them. The CDR3 nucleotides are TGTGCCAGCAGCCAAGATTCCGGGAGAGAAGCTTTCTTT. It specifies CASSQDSGREAFF.

This clone was picked up one time. The chain has TRBV7-8 and TRBJ1-1, with D possibly matching TRBD1 (5 bases). Trimming pared 0 bases from V and 3 bases from J, leaving 11 bases between. The CDR3 is 15 amino acids. Germline loops: CDR1 SGHVS, CDR2 FQNEAQ. CDR3 region: CASSLAPRQYTEAFF. CDR3 sequence (DNA): TGTGCCAGCAGCTTAGCCCCAAGACAGTACACTGAAGCTTTCTTT.

This clone was recorded once. This chain links TRBV14 with TRBJ2-3, with TRBD1 matching 7 bases. J lost 5 bases, V lost 1 base, and 6 bases had no gene match. Germline values: CDR1 SGHDN, CDR2 FVKESK. This CDR3 is built from 15 residues. CDR3 bases: TGTGCCAGCAGCCAAGGGCAGGGGGTTAGAGATACGCAGTATTTT. Its protein is CASSQGQGVRDTQYF.

CDR3 DNA: TGTGCCAGCAGCCACTTACGAGAGGGTGGCTACACCTTC. Its translation is CASSHLREGGYTF. This chain uses TRBV3-1 (or the pseudogene TRBV3-2) with TRBJ1-2; D not certain. Germline V gene lookup returns CDR1 LGHDT and CDR2 YNNKEL (reference sequence). CDR3 size: 13 residues. V lost 3 bases to trimming and J lost 7 bases, with 12 bases between them.

V gene TRBV25-1 combines with J gene TRBJ1-6; D remains ambiguous. Between the trimmed V and J ends, which lost 1 base and 13 bases, there was a span of 14 bases. Germline CDR1 MGHDK, CDR2 SYGVNS. CDR3 length: 14 residues. The CDR3 nucleotides are TGTGCCAGCAGTGAATTTGCCAGACATTTGCCCCTCCACTTT. Its translation is CASSEFARHLPLHF.

This sequence joins TRBV19 and TRBJ1-5; D uncertain. The CDR3 runs to 15 residues. V lost 5 bases, J lost 2 bases, and 13 bases lay in between. Germline CDR1 is LNHDA and CDR2 is SQIVND (reference sequence). CDR3 region: CASSAGQAGNQPQHF. The CDR3 bases are TGTGCCAGTAGTGCGGGTCAGGCGGGCAATCAGCCCCAGCATTTT. The complete variable domain, with remaining parts taken from reference TRBV19 and TRBJ1-5, reads DGGITQSPKYLFRKEGQNVTLSCEQNLNHDAMYWYRQDPGQGLRLIYYSQIVNDFQKGDIAEGYSVSREKKESFPLTVTSAQKNPTAFYLCASSAGQAGNQPQHFGDGTRLSIL.

This clone was counted at least ten times. The chain uses TRBV6-5 and TRBJ1-5; D is unclear. The CDR3 is made up of 14 amino acids. The germline V gene has CDR1 MNHEY and CDR2 SVGAGI. V was cut by 2 bases and J by 4 bases, with 9 bases left in between. The CDR3 sequence is CASSYARGNQPQHF. CDR3 sequence (DNA): TGTGCCAGCAGTTACGCCCGCGGGAATCAGCCCCAGCATTTT.

A remark on this clone: Additional DNA sequences in this sample encode the identical CDR3. The DNA for the CDR3 is TGTGCCAGCAGCTTACGATCAGGGGGCACAGATACGCAGTATTTT. Amino acids: CASSLRSGGTDTQYF. The V and J genes are TRBV7-3 and TRBJ2-3; perhaps TRBD1 as D (6 bases). This CDR3 spans 15 amino acids. V was trimmed by 2 bases and J by 1 base, leaving 10 bases between them. The germline gives CDR1 SGHTA, CDR2 FQGTGA.

CDR3 amino acids: CASSTGFGTEAFF. In DNA form, the CDR3 reads TGTGCCAGCAGCACAGGGTTCGGCACTGAAGCTTTCTTT. The V gene is TRBV7-8, the J gene TRBJ1-1, with D possibly TRBD1 on 6 matching bases. Germline V gives CDR1 SGHVS, CDR2 FQNEAQ. Trimming stripped 5 bases from V and 4 bases from J, with 11 bases between. This CDR3 contains 13 residues. Complete variable domain (other parts from reference TRBV7-8 and TRBJ1-1): GAGVSQSPRYKVAKRGQDVALRCDPISGHVSLFWYQQALGQGPEFLTYFQNEAQLDKSGLPSDRFFAERPEGSVSTLKIQRTQQEDSAVYLCASSTGFGTEAFFGQGTRLTVV.

This chain joins TRBV6-6 and TRBJ2-7; 7 nucleotides align to TRBD2. Germline V CDR1 and CDR2: MNHNY, SVGAGI (reference sequence). This CDR3 has 13 amino acids. Losses at the gene ends were 2 bases for V and 4 bases for J; bases not matched to a gene: 2. Here the CDR3 reads CASSYQGGYEQYF. In DNA, the CDR3 is TGTGCCAGCAGTTACCAGGGAGGGTACGAGCAGTACTTC.

The chain combines TRBV7-9 with TRBJ1-1; 7 bases are shared with TRBD1. The CDR3 has 12 residues. Germline loops: CDR1 SEHNR, CDR2 FQNEAQ (reference sequence). After removal of 7 bases from V and 6 bases from J, the junction contained 5 bases not matched to a gene. The CDR3 DNA reads TGTGCCAGCAAAGGGGGCGCGTCTGAAGCTTTCTTT. Protein: CASKGGASEAFF. The complete variable domain, with remaining parts taken from reference TRBV7-9 and TRBJ1-1, reads DTGVSQNPRHKITKRGQNVTFRCDPISEHNRLYWYRQTLGQGPEFLTYFQNEAQLEKSRLLSDRFSAERPKGSFSTLEIQRTEQGDSAMYLCASKGGASEAFFGQGTRLTVV.

Here the CDR3 DNA reads TGTGCCAGCAGCGTCGGACAGGGTAATCTTCTCGACTATGGCTACACCTTC. As protein: CASSVGQGNLLDYGYTF. This rearrangement joins TRBV9 to TRBJ1-2; the match to TRBD1 covers 8 bases. The CDR3 is 17 residues long. V shed 2 bases, J shed 3 bases, and the junction held 12 bases outside the gene matches. Germline V gene sequence: CDR1 SGDLS, CDR2 YYNGEE.

In DNA form, the CDR3 reads TGTGCCAGCAGGGCCTTAGACGGACAGAGCGTTTATGGCTACACCTTC. As protein: CASRALDGQSVYGYTF. This chain joins TRBV5-4 and TRBJ1-2, with D perhaps matching TRBD1 (6 bases). V was clipped by 5 bases and J by 5 bases, with 22 bases between them. CDR1 is SGHNT and CDR2 is YYREEE in the germline V gene (reference sequence). The CDR3 loop spans 16 amino acids.